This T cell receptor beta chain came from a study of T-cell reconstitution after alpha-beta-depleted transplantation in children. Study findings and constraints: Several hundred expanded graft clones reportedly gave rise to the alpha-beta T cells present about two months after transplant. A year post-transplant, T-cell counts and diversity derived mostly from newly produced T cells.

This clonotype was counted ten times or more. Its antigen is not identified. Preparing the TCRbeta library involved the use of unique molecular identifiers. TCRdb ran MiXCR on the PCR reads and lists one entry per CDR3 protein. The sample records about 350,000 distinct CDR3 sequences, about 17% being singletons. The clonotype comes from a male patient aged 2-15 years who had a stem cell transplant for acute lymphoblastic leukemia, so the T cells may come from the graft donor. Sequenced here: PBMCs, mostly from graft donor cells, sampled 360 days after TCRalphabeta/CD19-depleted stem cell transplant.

The CDR3 coding sequence is TGCAGTGCCCGCACAGGGGTACAATCCTACGAGCAGTACTTC. Encoded protein: CSARTGVQSYEQYF. The V gene is TRBV20-1, the J gene TRBJ2-7; TRBD1 aligns across 7 bases. The CDR3 runs to 14 residues. The V gene end was trimmed by 6 bases and the J gene end by 1 base; junction bases not matched to a gene: 9. Germline CDR1 reads DFQATT; CDR2 reads SNEGSKA (reference sequence).